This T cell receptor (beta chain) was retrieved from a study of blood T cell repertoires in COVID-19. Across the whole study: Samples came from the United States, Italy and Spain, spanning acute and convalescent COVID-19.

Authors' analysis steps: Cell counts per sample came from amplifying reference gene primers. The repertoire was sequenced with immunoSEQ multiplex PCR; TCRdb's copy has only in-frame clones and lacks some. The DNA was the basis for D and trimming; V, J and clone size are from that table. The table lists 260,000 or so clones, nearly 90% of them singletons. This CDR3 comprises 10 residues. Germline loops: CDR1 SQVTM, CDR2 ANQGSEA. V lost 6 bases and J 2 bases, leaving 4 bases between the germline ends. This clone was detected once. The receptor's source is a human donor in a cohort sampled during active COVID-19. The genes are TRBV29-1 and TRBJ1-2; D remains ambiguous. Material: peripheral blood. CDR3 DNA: TGCAGCGTCGCGAACTATGGCTACACCTTC. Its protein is CSVANYGYTF.